This entry lists 29 T cell receptor beta chains sequenced from one sample in a study of cytomegalovirus exposure and HLA in healthy donors. The PCR was carried out with 60 Vbeta primers and 13 Jbeta primers. Libraries were prepared by immunoSEQ multiplex PCR; TCRdb keeps only in-frame clonotypes and omits some of them. The repertoire holds roughly 130,000 clones, 80% seen once, with roughly 2.5% in the top ten. The sequencing sample was made of PBMCs. The receptor source for this set is a man aged 25 to 45 in good health and CMV-seronegative.

The chain recombines TRBV7-3 with TRBJ2-1, with a tentative D call TRBD2 (6 bases). Germline values: CDR1 SGHTA, CDR2 FQGTGA. V lost 3 bases and J 3 bases, leaving 12 bases between the germline ends. The CDR3 covers 15 residues. The CDR3, as DNA: TGTGCCAGCAGCTTCTCCCCGGACTACTACAATGAGCAGTTCTTC. It encodes CASSFSPDYYNEQFF.

V gene TRBV7-9 combines with J gene TRBJ2-1; D unclear. The CDR3 contains 12 residues. Trimming cost V 1 base and J 10 bases, with 8 bases left between them. Germline CDR1 and CDR2: SEHNR and FQNEAQ (reference sequence). CDR3 coding DNA: TGTGCCAGCAGCTTAGTGCTGAGCGAGCAGTTCTTC. Translating it yields CASSLVLSEQFF.

This clone was picked up one time. This chain connects TRBV5-1 to TRBJ2-5; D is uncertain. Trimming pared 0 bases from V and 1 base from J, leaving 10 bases between. The length of the CDR3 is 15 residues. From germline, CDR1 is SGHRS and CDR2 YFSETQ. The CDR3 protein is CASSLGAGLQETQYF. CDR3 in DNA: TGCGCCAGCAGCTTGGGGGCCGGTCTCCAAGAGACCCAGTACTTC.

V and J are TRBV6-4 and TRBJ2-2; 9 nucleotides line up with TRBD2. The junction had 2 bases not matched to a gene; V was cut back by 3 bases and J by 3 bases. CDR1 is MRHNA, CDR2 SNTAGT, per germline. The CDR3 covers 15 residues. The CDR3 here is CASSEGLAHTGELFF. The CDR3 nucleotides are TGTGCCAGCAGTGAAGGACTAGCGCACACCGGGGAGCTGTTTTTT.

This chain links TRBV28 with TRBJ2-7; no clear D gene. Trimming pared 2 bases from V and 4 bases from J, leaving 12 bases between. The CDR3 runs to 14 residues. Germline V gene lookup returns CDR1 MDHEN and CDR2 SYDVKM. In DNA form, the CDR3 reads TGTGCCAGCAGTTTACCGCACAGCACGTACGAGCAGTACTTC. Residues: CASSLPHSTYEQYF.

This clone was detected a few times. The J gene is TRBJ2-7, the V gene TRBV19; a weak D match, TRBD1 (6 bases). Between the trimmed V and J ends, which lost 6 bases and 3 bases, there was a span of 15 bases. CDR1 and CDR2 from the germline V gene are LNHDA and SQIVND (reference sequence). The length of the CDR3 is 14 residues. The CDR3 reads CASRDTGTFYEQYF. For the CDR3, the DNA is TGTGCCAGTAGAGATACCGGGACATTCTACGAGCAGTACTTC.

The J gene is TRBJ2-7, the V gene TRBV15, with a tentative D call TRBD1 (6 bases). CDR1 and CDR2 from the germline V gene are LNHNV and YYDKDF (reference sequence). The CDR3 length is 19 residues. Trimming removed 0 bases at V and 1 base at J, with 22 bases between. CDR3 residues: CATSRDPLFSGTPSYEQYF. The CDR3 region has the DNA TGTGCCACCAGCAGAGATCCCCTTTTTTCCGGGACACCGTCCTACGAGCAGTACTTC. The full variable domain, rest sourced from reference TRBV15 and TRBJ2-7, is DAMVIQNPRYQVTQFGKPVTLSCSQTLNHNVMYWYQQKSSQAPKLLFHYYDKDFNNEADTPDNFQSRRPNTSFCFLDIRSPGLGDTAMYLCATSRDPLFSGTPSYEQYFGPGTRLTVT.

Notes on this clone: Other DNA sequences in this sample translate to the same CDR3. The chain employs TRBV9 and TRBJ2-1; D remains ambiguous. This CDR3 contains 15 residues. Per the germline V gene, CDR1 is SGDLS and CDR2 is YYNGEE. Trimming shortened V by 0 bases and J by 1 base, and 8 bases separated the two germline ends. The CDR3 here is CASSVVGVSYNEQFF. The DNA for the CDR3 is TGTGCCAGCAGCGTAGTTGGAGTTTCCTACAATGAGCAGTTCTTC. The full variable domain, its missing parts supplied by reference TRBV9 and TRBJ2-1, is DSGVTQTPKHLITATGQRVTLRCSPRSGDLSVYWYQQSLDQGLQFLIQYYNGEERAKGNILERFSAQQFPDLHSELNLSSLELGDSALYFCASSVVGVSYNEQFFGPGTRLTVL.

This clone was counted only a few times. V gene TRBV7-9 combines with J gene TRBJ2-7, with TRBD1 identical over 9 bases. With 2 bases clipped from V and 2 bases from J, the junction kept 4 bases outside the gene matches. Germline assignment: CDR1 SEHNR and CDR2 FQNEAQ (reference sequence). The CDR3 length is 15 residues. The chain's CDR3 is CASSLWGQGTYEQYF. The CDR3 DNA is TGTGCCAGCAGCTTATGGGGACAGGGCACCTACGAGCAGTACTTC. Combining the CDR3 with reference TRBV7-9 and TRBJ2-7 gives the whole variable domain DTGVSQNPRHKITKRGQNVTFRCDPISEHNRLYWYRQTLGQGPEFLTYFQNEAQLEKSRLLSDRFSAERPKGSFSTLEIQRTEQGDSAMYLCASSLWGQGTYEQYFGPGTRLTVT.

This chain's CDR3 is CASSRSGTSGRANNEQFF. As DNA, the CDR3 is TGTGCCAGTAGTAGATCCGGGACTAGCGGGAGGGCAAATAATGAGCAGTTCTTC. This chain links TRBV19 with TRBJ2-1; 16 bases align to TRBD2. Trimming at V came to 4 bases and at J to 7 bases, leaving 10 bases not matched to a gene. The CDR3 consists of 18 residues. Germline CDR1 is LNHDA and CDR2 is SQIVND (reference sequence).

This chain links TRBV28 with TRBJ1-1, with 7 bases fitting TRBD1. Germline CDR1 MDHEN, CDR2 SYDVKM. V lost 4 bases and J lost 5; bases outside the gene matches: 7. The CDR3 extends over 14 amino acids. This CDR3 is CASSYLGQLTEAFF. The CDR3 DNA reads as TGTGCCAGCAGTTATCTGGGACAGTTAACTGAAGCTTTCTTT.

This sequence joins TRBV4-3 and TRBJ2-1, with 8 bases that match TRBD1. CDR1 is LGHNA, CDR2 YSLEER, per germline. The junction had 2 bases not matched to a gene; V was cut back by 0 bases and J by 4 bases. There are 15 residues in the CDR3. This CDR3 is CASSQETGVYNEQFF. The CDR3, as DNA: TGCGCCAGCAGCCAAGAGACAGGGGTTTACAATGAGCAGTTCTTC.

This chain connects TRBV19 to TRBJ2-7, with 7 bases aligning to TRBD2. The V segment lost 3 bases and the J segment 0 bases; nucleotides outside the gene matches: 5. The V gene's germline CDR1 is LNHDA and CDR2 SQIVND (reference sequence). The CDR3 length is 15 residues. CDR3 sequence: CASSIVLAASYEQYF. Here the CDR3 DNA reads TGTGCCAGTAGTATCGTCCTAGCGGCCTCCTACGAGCAGTACTTC.

The chain employs TRBV5-1 and TRBJ1-4, with 9 bases fitting TRBD1. Trimming at V came to 0 bases and at J to 4 bases, leaving 4 bases not matched to a gene. Germline CDR1 reads SGHRS; CDR2 reads YFSETQ. The CDR3 runs 16 residues. The CDR3 reads CASSLVGTGNNEKLFF. DNA for the CDR3: TGCGCCAGCAGCTTGGTCGGGACAGGGAATAATGAAAAACTGTTTTTT.

This sequence joins TRBV13 and TRBJ2-2, with D maybe TRBD2 (5 bases). The V gene lost 0 bases and the J gene lost 3 bases, with 17 bases spanning the gap. This CDR3 contains 18 residues. Germline lookup yields CDR1 PRHDT and CDR2 FYEKMQ (reference sequence). The DNA for the CDR3 is TGTGCCAGCAGCTTAGGCCCGACTATGGGAGATCACACCGGGGAGCTGTTTTTT. It codes for CASSLGPTMGDHTGELFF.

V and J are TRBV28 and TRBJ1-4, with a weak D call TRBD1 (6 bases). The length of the CDR3 is 12 residues. The V gene lost 7 bases and the J gene lost 8 bases, with 11 bases spanning the gap. Germline values: CDR1 MDHEN, CDR2 SYDVKM. The DNA for the CDR3 is TGTGCCAGCAACGAGGGGGACGAAAAACTGTTTTTT. It yields the protein CASNEGDEKLFF.

DNA for the CDR3: TGCGCCAGCAGCCAAGATCGGGTGGGAGGTCAGCCCCAGCATTTT. Encoded protein: CASSQDRVGGQPQHF. V usage is TRBV4-3 and J usage is TRBJ1-5; D unclear. Trimming took off 0 bases at V and 6 bases at J, with 12 bases between the two ends. Germline values: CDR1 LGHNA, CDR2 YSLEER. The CDR3 length is 15 residues.

This chain links TRBV7-9 with TRBJ2-7; TRBD1 aligns across 9 bases. The CDR3 runs 15 residues. The germline gives CDR1 SEHNR, CDR2 FQNEAQ (reference sequence). J gave up 3 bases and V 3 bases, and 6 bases lay outside the gene matches. The CDR3: CASSLGTGSLYEQYF. Here the CDR3 DNA reads TGTGCCAGCAGCTTGGGGACAGGGAGCCTCTACGAGCAGTACTTC. The variable domain in full, with the rest retrieved from reference TRBV7-9 and TRBJ2-7, is DTGVSQNPRHKITKRGQNVTFRCDPISEHNRLYWYRQTLGQGPEFLTYFQNEAQLEKSRLLSDRFSAERPKGSFSTLEIQRTEQGDSAMYLCASSLGTGSLYEQYFGPGTRLTVT.

The chain couples TRBV19 to TRBJ2-7; the match to TRBD1 covers 11 bases. Germline V gives CDR1 LNHDA, CDR2 SQIVND (reference sequence). CDR3 length equals 14 residues. With V trimmed by 4 bases and J by 2 bases, 1 base remained unmatched. The CDR3 coding sequence is TGTGCCAGTAGTAAGGACAGGGGGCCCTACGAGCAGTACTTC. It codes for CASSKDRGPYEQYF.

The V call is TRBV18, the J call TRBJ2-5; D gene unclear. The CDR3 has 14 amino acids. Trimming pared 3 bases from V and 1 base from J, leaving 9 bases between. The germline gives CDR1 KGHSH, CDR2 LQKENI. DNA of the CDR3: TGTGCCAGCTCACCTTCGAACACCCAAGAGACCCAGTACTTC. Protein product: CASSPSNTQETQYF.

The chain combines TRBV5-6 with TRBJ2-7, with D unresolved. Germline V gene data show CDR1 as SGHDT and CDR2 as YYEEEE. CDR3 length: 15 residues. V shed 0 bases and J shed 6 bases, with 16 bases lying between them. The CDR3 loop is CASSLGTPPTCEQYF. CDR3 DNA sequence: TGTGCCAGCAGCTTGGGAACTCCTCCAACCTGCGAGCAGTACTTC.

The gene calls are TRBV7-4 and TRBJ2-5, with 11 bases that match TRBD1. This CDR3 region has 15 residues. Germline loops: CDR1 SGHVT, CDR2 SQSDAQ. V lost 2 bases and J lost 7; bases outside the gene matches: 6. The CDR3 DNA is TGTGCCAGCAGCTTATTTAGGACAGGGGGCAGGACCCAGTACTTC. As protein: CASSLFRTGGRTQYF.

The V call is TRBV5-4, the J call TRBJ2-1, with 7 positions matching TRBD2. There are 16 residues in the CDR3. After removal of 4 bases from V and 7 bases from J, the junction contained 14 bases not matched to a gene. Germline V lookup: CDR1 SGHNT, CDR2 YYREEE (reference sequence). CDR3 coding DNA: TGTGCCAGCAGCCATCGGGCGCTAGCGGTGTATAATGAGCAGTTCTTC. It is translated as CASSHRALAVYNEQFF.

The chain uses TRBV5-1 and TRBJ2-2, with a tentative D call TRBD2 (7 bases). V was cut by 3 bases and J by 7 bases, with 16 bases left in between. Germline V gene sequence: CDR1 SGHRS, CDR2 YFSETQ. The CDR3 runs 15 residues. CDR3 in amino acids: CASSSPGGHGGELFF. The CDR3 DNA reads TGCGCCAGCAGCTCCCCCGGGGGGCATGGCGGGGAGCTGTTTTTT. Variable domain in full (rest from reference TRBV5-1 and TRBJ2-2): KAGVTQTPRYLIKTRGQQVTLSCSPISGHRSVSWYQQTPGQGLQFLFEYFSETQRNKGNFPGRFSGRQFSNSRSEMNVSTLELGDSALYLCASSSPGGHGGELFFGEGSRLTVL.

This CDR3 reads CAWSVLTPIGLAGVHTQYF. The CDR3 nucleotides are TGTGCCTGGAGTGTACTCACCCCCATAGGACTAGCGGGAGTGCATACGCAGTATTTT. V usage is TRBV30 and J usage is TRBJ2-3; 13 bases line up with TRBD2. The CDR3 contains 19 residues. CDR1 and CDR2 from the germline V gene are GTSNPN and SVGIG (reference sequence). The junction had 16 bases not matched to a gene; V was cut back by 0 bases and J by 7 bases.

V and J are TRBV14 and TRBJ2-1; 7 bases agree with TRBD2. Trimming removed 3 bases from V and 8 bases from J; junction bases left unmatched: 10. The CDR3 extends over 15 amino acids. CDR1 SGHDN and CDR2 FVKESK come from the germline V gene. CDR3 loop: CASSQGAGRRDEQFF. The CDR3 DNA reads TGTGCCAGCAGCCAGGGAGCGGGACGGAGGGATGAGCAGTTCTTC.

The table lists this clone with a count of one. The V call is TRBV5-1, the J call TRBJ1-4; TRBD1 is a possible D gene (6 bases). The CDR3 has 15 amino acids. With 6 bases removed from V and 3 bases from J, the gap between germline ends came to 15 bases. The V gene's germline CDR1 is SGHRS and CDR2 YFSETQ. DNA for the CDR3: TGCGCCAGCAACCGAGGGACAAACCCTAATGAAAAACTGTTTTTT. The encoded protein is CASNRGTNPNEKLFF.

The V and J genes are TRBV25-1 and TRBJ2-7; D remains unclear. Trimming removed 1 base from V and 0 bases from J, with 4 bases in between. This CDR3 spans 13 amino acids. Germline V lookup: CDR1 MGHDK, CDR2 SYGVNS. The CDR3 is CASSESSSYEQYF. For the CDR3, the DNA is TGTGCCAGCAGTGAATCGAGCTCCTACGAGCAGTACTTC.

The chain links TRBV29-1 to TRBJ1-2; D is unclear. Per germline, CDR1 SQVTM and CDR2 ANQGSEA. V was cut by 6 bases and J by 4 bases, with 9 bases left in between. CDR3 size: 11 residues. The CDR3 protein is CSVSGVYGYTF. CDR3 nucleotides: TGCAGCGTGTCGGGAGTCTATGGCTACACCTTC. The full variable domain, with the rest looked up from reference TRBV29-1 and TRBJ1-2, is SAVISQKPSRDICQRGTSLTIQCQVDSQVTMMFWYRQQPGQSLTLIATANQGSEATYESGFVIDKFPISRPNLTFSTLTVSNMSPEDSSIYLCSVSGVYGYTFGSGTRLTVV.